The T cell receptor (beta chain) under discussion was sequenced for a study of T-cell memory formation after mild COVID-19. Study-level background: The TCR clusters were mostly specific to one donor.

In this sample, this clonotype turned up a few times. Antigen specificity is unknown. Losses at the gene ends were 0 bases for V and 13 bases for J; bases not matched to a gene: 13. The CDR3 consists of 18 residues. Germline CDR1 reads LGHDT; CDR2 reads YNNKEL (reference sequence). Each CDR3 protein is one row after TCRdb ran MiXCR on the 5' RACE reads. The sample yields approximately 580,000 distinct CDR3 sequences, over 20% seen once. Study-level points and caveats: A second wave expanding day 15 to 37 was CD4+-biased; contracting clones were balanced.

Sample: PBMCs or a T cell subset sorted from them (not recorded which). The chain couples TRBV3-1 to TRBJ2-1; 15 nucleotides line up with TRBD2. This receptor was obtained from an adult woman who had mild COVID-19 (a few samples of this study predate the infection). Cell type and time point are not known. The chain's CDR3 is CASSQDWGLAGGAQAQFF. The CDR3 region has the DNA TGTGCCAGCAGCCAAGATTGGGGACTAGCGGGGGGCGCTCAAGCCCAGTTCTTC.